These 14 T cell receptor beta chains came from one sample sequenced in a study of shared clonotypes between healthy human individuals. TCRdb keeps only in-frame clones here, not all; method: immunoSEQ multiplex PCR. Among approximately 1,000,000 clones, around 82% were seen once, and the ten largest hold approximately 0.5%. Material for sequencing was memory CD4+ T cells from PBMCs. As to subset: CD45RA-negative fraction. The receptor source for this set is a man aged 18 to 30 in good health. Some clones in this sample may be carry-over from other donors' samples.

The CDR3 reads CASTWSQGAEQYF. Written as DNA, the CDR3 is TGCGCCAGCACCTGGTCCCAGGGCGCCGAGCAGTACTTC. This rearrangement joins TRBV5-1 to TRBJ2-7; tentative D call: TRBD1 (5 bases). The CDR3 contains 13 residues. Trimming took 6 bases from V and 6 from J, leaving 16 bases between them. Germline V gene sequence: CDR1 SGHRS, CDR2 YFSETQ.

The chain couples TRBV19 to TRBJ2-5, with 7 nucleotides matching TRBD1. V gave up 10 bases and J gave up 4 bases; unmatched junction bases: 15. Germline V lookup: CDR1 LNHDA, CDR2 SQIVND (reference sequence). This CDR3 has 15 amino acids. This CDR3 reads CAIPGPGQSGETQYF. Written as DNA, the CDR3 is TGTGCCATCCCAGGCCCGGGACAGTCGGGAGAGACCCAGTACTTC.

V usage is TRBV27 and J usage is TRBJ1-4; D remains ambiguous. CDR1 MNHEY and CDR2 SMNVEV come from the germline V gene (reference sequence). This CDR3 spans 17 amino acids. Trimming removed 8 bases at V and 0 bases at J, with 19 bases between. The CDR3 sequence: CASAFSPYEATNEKLFF. Here the CDR3 DNA reads TGTGCCAGCGCGTTTTCCCCGTATGAAGCAACTAATGAAAAACTGTTTTTT. Drawing the rest from reference TRBV27 and TRBJ1-4, the complete variable domain is EAQVTQNPRYLITVTGKKLTVTCSQNMNHEYMSWYRQDPGLGLRQIYYSMNVEVTDKGDVPEGYKVSRKEKRNFPLILESPSPNQTSLYFCASAFSPYEATNEKLFFGSGTQLSVL.

There are many counts of this clone. This sequence joins TRBV7-6 and TRBJ2-3; D unresolved. Looked up from germline, CDR1 is SGHVS and CDR2 is FNYEAQ. V was cut by 3 bases and J by 1 base, with 8 bases left in between. CDR3 size: 14 residues. CDR3 DNA sequence: TGTGCCAGCAGCTTTTGGACGGGCACAGATACGCAGTATTTT. It translates to CASSFWTGTDTQYF.

The CDR3 sequence is CAWGTGVGETQYF. The CDR3 DNA is TGTGCCTGGGGAACGGGAGTCGGAGAGACCCAGTACTTC. V and J are TRBV30 and TRBJ2-5, with a weak D call TRBD2 (6 bases). Germline CDR1 reads GTSNPN; CDR2 reads SVGIG (reference sequence). Trimming shortened V by 5 bases and J by 4 bases, and 14 bases separated the two germline ends. The length of the CDR3 is 13 residues.

V gene TRBV6-1 combines with J gene TRBJ2-7, with 9 bases identical to TRBD1. This CDR3 region has 15 residues. Germline assignment: CDR1 MNHNS and CDR2 SASEGT. V was clipped by 6 bases and J by 2 bases; unmatched bases: 8. The CDR3 DNA sequence: TGTGCCAGCAGCGGAGGGGGACAGGGAACCTACGAGCAGTACTTC. Its translation is CASSGGGQGTYEQYF.

The chain links TRBV4-2 to TRBJ1-2, with D tentatively TRBD1 (5 bases). With 4 bases removed from V and 4 bases from J, the gap between germline ends came to 16 bases. The CDR3 covers 15 residues. Germline CDR1 and CDR2: LGHNA and YNFKEQ. The CDR3 sequence is CASSRERDGVYGYTF. Here the CDR3 DNA reads TGTGCCAGCAGCCGGGAAAGGGACGGGGTCTATGGCTACACCTTC.

The J gene is TRBJ2-2, the V gene TRBV28; D not resolved. Trimming removed 5 bases from V and 1 base from J, with 14 bases in between. In germline, CDR1 is MDHEN, CDR2 SYDVKM. This CDR3 comprises 16 residues. This CDR3 reads CASSPIRSWNTGELFF. In DNA form, the CDR3 reads TGTGCCAGCAGTCCCATTCGATCCTGGAACACCGGGGAGCTGTTTTTT.

The CDR3 protein is CAWSQGGTGTEAFF. In DNA, the CDR3 is TGTGCCTGGAGCCAGGGGGGGACGGGCACTGAAGCTTTCTTT. The chain is built from TRBV30 and TRBJ1-1; 7 nucleotides line up with TRBD1. The CDR3 extends over 14 amino acids. The J segment lost 4 bases and the V segment lost 3 bases, leaving 8 bases of the junction unmatched. CDR1 and CDR2 from the germline V gene are GTSNPN and SVGIG (reference sequence).

This clone has just a few counts. The gene calls are TRBV11-2 and TRBJ2-4; D remains unclear. Trimming removed 0 bases from V and 0 bases from J, with 18 bases in between. This CDR3 has 19 residues. The germline V gene encodes CDR1 SGHAT and CDR2 FQNNGV. CDR3 DNA: TGTGCCAGCAGCTTAGATTACGGTGCAGGTCCTACAGCCAAAAACATTCAGTACTTC. It codes for CASSLDYGAGPTAKNIQYF.

V and J are TRBV15 and TRBJ2-7; TRBD2 matches 7 bases. V lost 3 bases, J lost 3 bases, and 5 bases stayed unmatched. The CDR3 contains 14 residues. CDR1 and CDR2 from the germline V gene are LNHNV and YYDKDF (reference sequence). CDR3 sequence reads: CATSRGAGDYEQYF. In nucleotides, the CDR3 is TGTGCCACCAGCAGGGGTGCGGGGGACTACGAGCAGTACTTC.

V usage is TRBV29-1 and J usage is TRBJ2-3; D is possibly TRBD1 (5 bases). Germline CDR1 SQVTM, CDR2 ANQGSEA. CDR3 length: 12 amino acids. Trimming cost V 5 bases and J 6 bases, with 12 bases left between them. The CDR3: CSVLTPGDTQYF. CDR3 nucleotide sequence: TGCAGCGTTCTGACCCCAGGGGATACGCAGTATTTT.

The gene calls are TRBV28 and TRBJ2-3, with a tentative D call TRBD2 (6 bases). CDR3 length: 15 residues. Trimming cost V 8 bases and J 2 bases, with 17 bases left between them. Germline V lookup: CDR1 MDHEN, CDR2 SYDVKM. In nucleotides, the CDR3 is TGTGCCAGCTCCCGGAGGGCAGACGCCACAGATACGCAGTATTTT. The encoded protein is CASSRRADATDTQYF.

In its sample, this clone was seen many times. V usage is TRBV6-1 and J usage is TRBJ1-2, with a possible D match to TRBD1 (6 bases). This CDR3 region has 14 residues. The V gene's germline CDR1 is MNHNS and CDR2 SASEGT. The V and J ends lost 1 base and 5 bases respectively, with 11 bases between them. The chain's CDR3 is CASSEGTEMYGYTF. The CDR3 nucleotides read TGTGCCAGCAGTGAAGGGACAGAGATGTATGGCTACACCTTC.